This T cell receptor beta chain originates from a study of CD8 T cells in ankylosing spondylitis. The V gene's germline CDR1 is DFQATT and CDR2 SNEGSKA (reference sequence). J was trimmed by 2 bases and V by 0 bases; bases with no gene match: 9. The CDR3 covers 16 residues. Overall study results and limits: The study looked at matched synovial fluid samples from ankylosing spondylitis patients. Disease-linked clones were reported to be significantly enriched there. Some of these motif variants have turned up before, in reports on reactive arthritis synovial fluid and blood. A motif of 7 to 9 highly homologous TCR beta variants was seen as apparently characteristic of ankylosing spondylitis blood.

Researchers built TCR beta libraries using quantitative 5'-RACE with molecular barcodes. MiXCR was run by TCRdb on the 5' RACE reads, yielding one entry per CDR3 protein. This table holds more than 150,000 distinct CDR3 sequences, about 18% found once. Concerning this clonotype: Its antigen is still unknown.

The clonotype was recovered from a male donor aged 5-29 years with ankylosing spondylitis or in good health (not recorded which). Specimen: blood, either unsorted or a sorted T cell fraction (not recorded which). The rearrangement uses TRBV20-1 and TRBJ2-7; TRBD1 matches at 8 bases. The CDR3 coding sequence is TGCAGTGCTAGAGACCGAATGGGACAGGTCGCCTACGAGCAGTACTTC. Amino acids: CSARDRMGQVAYEQYF.